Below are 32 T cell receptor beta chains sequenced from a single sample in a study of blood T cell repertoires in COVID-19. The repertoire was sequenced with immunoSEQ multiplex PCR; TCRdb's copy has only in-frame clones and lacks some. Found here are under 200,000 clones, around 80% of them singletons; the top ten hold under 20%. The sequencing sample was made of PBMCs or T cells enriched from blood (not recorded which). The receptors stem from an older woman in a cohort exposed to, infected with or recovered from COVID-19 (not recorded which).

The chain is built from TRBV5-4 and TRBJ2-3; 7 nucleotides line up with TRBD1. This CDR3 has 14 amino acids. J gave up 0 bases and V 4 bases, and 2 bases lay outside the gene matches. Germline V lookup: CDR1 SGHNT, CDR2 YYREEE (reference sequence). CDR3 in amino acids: CASSRDSSTDTQYF. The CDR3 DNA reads TGTGCCAGCAGCCGGGACAGCAGCACAGATACGCAGTATTTT.

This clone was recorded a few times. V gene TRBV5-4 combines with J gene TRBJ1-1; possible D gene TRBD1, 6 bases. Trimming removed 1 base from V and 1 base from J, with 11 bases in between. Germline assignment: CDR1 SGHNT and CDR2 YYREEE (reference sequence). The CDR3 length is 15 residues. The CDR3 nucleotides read TGTGCCAGCAGCTTGCTCGACAGGACGAACACTGAAGCTTTCTTT. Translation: CASSLLDRTNTEAFF.

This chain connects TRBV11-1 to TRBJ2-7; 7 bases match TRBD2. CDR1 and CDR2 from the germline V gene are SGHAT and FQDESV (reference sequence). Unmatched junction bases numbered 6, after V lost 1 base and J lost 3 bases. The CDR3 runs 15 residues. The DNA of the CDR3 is TGTGCCAGCAGCTTAGACCTAGCGGCCCTCTACGAGCAGTACTTC. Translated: CASSLDLAALYEQYF.

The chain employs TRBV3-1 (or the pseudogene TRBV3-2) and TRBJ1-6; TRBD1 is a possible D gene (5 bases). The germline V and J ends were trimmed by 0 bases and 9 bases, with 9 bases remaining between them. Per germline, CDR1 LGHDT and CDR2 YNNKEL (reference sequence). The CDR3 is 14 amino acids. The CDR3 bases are TGTGCCAGCAGCCAAGATCTGACAGTTTCACCCCTCCACTTT. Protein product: CASSQDLTVSPLHF.

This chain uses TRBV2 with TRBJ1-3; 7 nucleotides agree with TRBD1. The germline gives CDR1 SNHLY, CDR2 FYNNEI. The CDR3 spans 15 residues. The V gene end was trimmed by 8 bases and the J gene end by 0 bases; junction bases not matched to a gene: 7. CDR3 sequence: CASAGTVVSGNTIYF. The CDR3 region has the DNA TGTGCCAGCGCCGGGACAGTGGTCTCTGGAAACACCATATATTTT.

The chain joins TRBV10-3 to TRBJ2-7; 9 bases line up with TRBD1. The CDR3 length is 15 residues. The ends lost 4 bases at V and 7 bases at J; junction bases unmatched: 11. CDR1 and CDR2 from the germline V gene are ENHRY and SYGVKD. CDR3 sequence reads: CAISAGTGLLGEQYF. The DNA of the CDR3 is TGTGCCATCAGTGCGGGGACAGGGTTGCTGGGGGAGCAGTACTTC.

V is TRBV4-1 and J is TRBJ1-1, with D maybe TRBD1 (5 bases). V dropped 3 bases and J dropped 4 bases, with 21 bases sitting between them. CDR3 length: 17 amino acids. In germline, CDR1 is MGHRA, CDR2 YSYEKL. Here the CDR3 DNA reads TGCGCCAGCAGCCACCCAGGCGGGACCTCCTCGACCACTGAAGCTTTCTTT. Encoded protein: CASSHPGGTSSTTEAFF.

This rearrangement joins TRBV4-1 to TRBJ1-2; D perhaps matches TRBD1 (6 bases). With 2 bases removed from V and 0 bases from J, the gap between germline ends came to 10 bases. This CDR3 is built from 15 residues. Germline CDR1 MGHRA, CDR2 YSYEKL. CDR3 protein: CASSQQGTSNYGYTF. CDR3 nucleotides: TGCGCCAGCAGCCAACAGGGGACGTCTAACTATGGCTACACCTTC.

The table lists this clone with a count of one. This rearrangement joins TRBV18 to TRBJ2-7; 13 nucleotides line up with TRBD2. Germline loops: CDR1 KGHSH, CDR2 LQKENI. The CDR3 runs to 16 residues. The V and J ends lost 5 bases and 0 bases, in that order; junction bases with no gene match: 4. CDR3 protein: CASSGGLAGSSYEQYF. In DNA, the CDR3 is TGTGCCAGCTCAGGGGGACTAGCGGGGAGCTCCTACGAGCAGTACTTC.

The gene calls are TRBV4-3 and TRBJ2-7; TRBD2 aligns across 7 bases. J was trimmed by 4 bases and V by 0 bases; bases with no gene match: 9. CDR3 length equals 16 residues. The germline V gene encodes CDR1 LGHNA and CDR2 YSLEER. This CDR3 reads CASSQEIFGGKYEQYF. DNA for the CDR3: TGCGCCAGCAGCCAAGAGATCTTCGGGGGGAAGTACGAGCAGTACTTC.

The chain's CDR3 is CASSQRRLVQETQYF. The CDR3 DNA is TGTGCCAGCAGCCAACGTCGACTAGTTCAAGAGACCCAGTACTTC. The V and J genes are TRBV7-2 and TRBJ2-5, with D possibly TRBD2 on 6 matching bases. This CDR3 is built from 15 residues. Trimming took 5 bases from V and 2 from J, leaving 15 bases between them. Germline V gene data show CDR1 as SGHTA and CDR2 as FQGNSA.

The CDR3 nucleotides read TGTGCCAGCAGCCCGGGGACTAGCGGGATCACAGATACGCAGTATTTT. Amino acids: CASSPGTSGITDTQYF. The V call is TRBV5-8, the J call TRBJ2-3; 13 bases agree with TRBD2. This CDR3 has 16 residues. Germline values: CDR1 SGHTS, CDR2 YDEGEE. J gave up 2 bases and V 4 bases, and 4 bases lay outside the gene matches.

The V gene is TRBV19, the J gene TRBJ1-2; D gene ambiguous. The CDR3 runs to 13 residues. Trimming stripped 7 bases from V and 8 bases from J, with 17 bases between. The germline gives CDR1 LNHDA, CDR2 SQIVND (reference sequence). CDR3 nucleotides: TGTGCCAGTACATCAGTCCCAGCGCAGGGCTACACCTTC. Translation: CASTSVPAQGYTF. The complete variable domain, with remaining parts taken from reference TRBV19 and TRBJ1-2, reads DGGITQSPKYLFRKEGQNVTLSCEQNLNHDAMYWYRQDPGQGLRLIYYSQIVNDFQKGDIAEGYSVSREKKESFPLTVTSAQKNPTAFYLCASTSVPAQGYTFGSGTRLTVV.

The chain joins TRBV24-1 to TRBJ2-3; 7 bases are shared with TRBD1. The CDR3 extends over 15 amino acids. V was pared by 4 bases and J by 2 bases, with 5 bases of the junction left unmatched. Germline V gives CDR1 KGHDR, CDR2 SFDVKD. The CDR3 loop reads CATSEPGQATDTQYF. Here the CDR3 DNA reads TGTGCCACCAGTGAACCCGGACAGGCCACAGATACGCAGTATTTT.

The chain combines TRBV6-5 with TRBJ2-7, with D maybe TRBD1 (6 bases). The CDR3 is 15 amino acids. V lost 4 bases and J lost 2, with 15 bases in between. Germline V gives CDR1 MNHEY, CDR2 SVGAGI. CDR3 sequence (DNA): TGTGCCAGCAGTTTGGAACAGGGAGTAACCTACGAGCAGTACTTC. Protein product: CASSLEQGVTYEQYF.

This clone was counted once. DNA for the CDR3: TGTGCCACCAGTGTGGGGGGAGGGCTAGTTGCAGATACGCAGTATTTT. This gives the protein CATSVGGGLVADTQYF. The rearrangement uses TRBV24-1 and TRBJ2-3; 7 nucleotides match TRBD2. CDR3 length: 16 amino acids. V was clipped by 5 bases and J by 4 bases; unmatched bases: 11. Germline CDR1 is KGHDR and CDR2 is SFDVKD.

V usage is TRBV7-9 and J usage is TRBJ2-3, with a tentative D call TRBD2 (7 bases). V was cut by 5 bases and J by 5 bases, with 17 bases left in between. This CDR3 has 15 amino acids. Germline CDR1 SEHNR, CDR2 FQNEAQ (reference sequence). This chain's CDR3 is CASSLQGGTGDTQYF. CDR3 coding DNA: TGTGCCAGCAGCCTACAGGGAGGGACGGGAGATACGCAGTATTTT.

CDR3 protein: CASSLAGTRSEQYF. The CDR3 DNA is TGTGCCAGCAGCTTAGCCGGGACTAGATCCGAGCAGTACTTC. J is TRBJ2-7 and V is TRBV5-4, with 8 bases identical to TRBD2. The trim removed 2 bases at V and 6 bases at J, leaving 7 bases unmatched. Germline CDR1 SGHNT, CDR2 YYREEE (reference sequence). This CDR3 is built from 14 residues.

Written as DNA, the CDR3 is TGCGCCAGCAGCCCAGAAGCGGGGAGCTCCTACGAGCAGTACTTC. Residues: CASSPEAGSSYEQYF. The V gene is TRBV5-1, the J gene TRBJ2-7, with 7 bases identical to TRBD2. The CDR3 runs 15 residues. Germline values: CDR1 SGHRS, CDR2 YFSETQ. The trim removed 4 bases at V and 0 bases at J, leaving 7 bases unmatched. Full variable domain (remainder filled in from reference TRBV5-1 and TRBJ2-7): KAGVTQTPRYLIKTRGQQVTLSCSPISGHRSVSWYQQTPGQGLQFLFEYFSETQRNKGNFPGRFSGRQFSNSRSEMNVSTLELGDSALYLCASSPEAGSSYEQYFGPGTRLTVT.

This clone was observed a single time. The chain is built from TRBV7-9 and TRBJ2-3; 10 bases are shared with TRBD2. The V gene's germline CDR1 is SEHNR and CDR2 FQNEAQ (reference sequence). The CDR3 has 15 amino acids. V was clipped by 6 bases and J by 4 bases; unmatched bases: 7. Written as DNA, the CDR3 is TGTGCCAGCAGTCCCACTAGCGGGAAGTCAGATACGCAGTATTTT. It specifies CASSPTSGKSDTQYF. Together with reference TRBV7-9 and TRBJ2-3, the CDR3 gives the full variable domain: DTGVSQNPRHKITKRGQNVTFRCDPISEHNRLYWYRQTLGQGPEFLTYFQNEAQLEKSRLLSDRFSAERPKGSFSTLEIQRTEQGDSAMYLCASSPTSGKSDTQYFGPGTRLTVL.

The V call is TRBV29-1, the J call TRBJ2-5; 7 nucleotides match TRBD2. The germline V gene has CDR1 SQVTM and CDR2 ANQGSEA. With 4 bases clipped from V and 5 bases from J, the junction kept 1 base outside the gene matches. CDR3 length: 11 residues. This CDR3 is CSVVGGETQYF. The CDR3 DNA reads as TGCAGCGTTGTCGGGGGGGAGACCCAGTACTTC.

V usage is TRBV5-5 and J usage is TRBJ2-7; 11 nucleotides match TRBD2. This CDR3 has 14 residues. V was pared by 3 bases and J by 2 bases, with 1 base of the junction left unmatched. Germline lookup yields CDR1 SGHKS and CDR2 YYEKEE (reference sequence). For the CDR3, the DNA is TGTGCCAGCAGCTCGGGACTAGCGGCCTACGAGCAGTACTTC. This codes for CASSSGLAAYEQYF.

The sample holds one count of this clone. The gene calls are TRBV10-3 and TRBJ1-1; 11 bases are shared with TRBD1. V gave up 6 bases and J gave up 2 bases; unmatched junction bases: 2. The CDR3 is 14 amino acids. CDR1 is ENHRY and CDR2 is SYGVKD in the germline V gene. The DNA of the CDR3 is TGTGCCATCAGGGGGACAGGGGGAAACACTGAAGCTTTCTTT. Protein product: CAIRGTGGNTEAFF.

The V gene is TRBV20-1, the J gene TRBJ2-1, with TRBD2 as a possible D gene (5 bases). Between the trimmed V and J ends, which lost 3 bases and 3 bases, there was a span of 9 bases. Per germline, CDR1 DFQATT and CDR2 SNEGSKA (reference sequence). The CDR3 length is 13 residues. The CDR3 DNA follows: TGCAGTGCTAGTCCGGGGTTCTACAATGAGCAGTTCTTC. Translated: CSASPGFYNEQFF.

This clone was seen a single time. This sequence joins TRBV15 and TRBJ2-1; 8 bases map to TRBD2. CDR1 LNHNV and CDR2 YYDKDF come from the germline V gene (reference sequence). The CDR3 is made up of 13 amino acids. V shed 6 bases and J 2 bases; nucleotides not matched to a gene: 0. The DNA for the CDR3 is TGTGCCACCAGTAGCGGGACCTACAATGAGCAGTTCTTC. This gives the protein CATSSGTYNEQFF.

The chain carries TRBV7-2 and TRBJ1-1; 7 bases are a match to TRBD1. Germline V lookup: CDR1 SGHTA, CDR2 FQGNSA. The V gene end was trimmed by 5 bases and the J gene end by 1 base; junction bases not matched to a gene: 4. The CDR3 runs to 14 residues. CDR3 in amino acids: CASSPGGANTEAFF. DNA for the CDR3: TGTGCCAGCAGCCCAGGGGGTGCGAACACTGAAGCTTTCTTT.

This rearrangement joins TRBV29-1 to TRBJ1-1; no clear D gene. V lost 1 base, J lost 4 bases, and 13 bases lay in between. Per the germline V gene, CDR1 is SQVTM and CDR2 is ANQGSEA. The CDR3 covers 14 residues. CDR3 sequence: CSVEGSNRGTEAFF. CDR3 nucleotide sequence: TGCAGCGTTGAAGGGAGCAATCGGGGCACTGAAGCTTTCTTT. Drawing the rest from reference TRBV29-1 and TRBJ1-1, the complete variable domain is SAVISQKPSRDICQRGTSLTIQCQVDSQVTMMFWYRQQPGQSLTLIATANQGSEATYESGFVIDKFPISRPNLTFSTLTVSNMSPEDSSIYLCSVEGSNRGTEAFFGQGTRLTVV.

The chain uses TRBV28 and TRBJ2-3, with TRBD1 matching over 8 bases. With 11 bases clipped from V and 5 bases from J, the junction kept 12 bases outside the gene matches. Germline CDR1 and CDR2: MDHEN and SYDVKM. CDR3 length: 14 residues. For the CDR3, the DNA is TGTGCCGGATCAGGGGGCGTCTCTCGAGATACGCAGTATTTT. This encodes CAGSGGVSRDTQYF.

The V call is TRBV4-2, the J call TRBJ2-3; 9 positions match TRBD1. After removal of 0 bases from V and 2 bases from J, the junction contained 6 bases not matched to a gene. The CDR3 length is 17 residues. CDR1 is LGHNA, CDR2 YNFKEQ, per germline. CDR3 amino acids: CASSQDPTGGSTDTQYF. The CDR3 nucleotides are TGTGCCAGCAGCCAAGACCCGACAGGGGGATCCACAGATACGCAGTATTTT.

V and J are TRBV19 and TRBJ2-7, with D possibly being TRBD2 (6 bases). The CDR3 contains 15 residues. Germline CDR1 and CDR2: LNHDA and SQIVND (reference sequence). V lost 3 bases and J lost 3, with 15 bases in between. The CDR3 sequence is CASSIVEGLSYEQYF. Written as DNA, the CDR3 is TGTGCCAGTAGTATCGTAGAGGGACTGAGCTACGAGCAGTACTTC. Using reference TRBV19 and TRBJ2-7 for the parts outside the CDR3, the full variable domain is DGGITQSPKYLFRKEGQNVTLSCEQNLNHDAMYWYRQDPGQGLRLIYYSQIVNDFQKGDIAEGYSVSREKKESFPLTVTSAQKNPTAFYLCASSIVEGLSYEQYFGPGTRLTVT.

The CDR3 sequence is CASTRGEGAYTF. The CDR3 DNA reads as TGTGCCAGCACTCGTGGTGAGGGTGCCTACACCTTC. The chain is built from TRBV28 and TRBJ1-2, with D hard to call. The CDR3 has 12 amino acids. Per germline, CDR1 MDHEN and CDR2 SYDVKM. V shed 7 bases and J shed 10 bases, with 16 bases lying between them.

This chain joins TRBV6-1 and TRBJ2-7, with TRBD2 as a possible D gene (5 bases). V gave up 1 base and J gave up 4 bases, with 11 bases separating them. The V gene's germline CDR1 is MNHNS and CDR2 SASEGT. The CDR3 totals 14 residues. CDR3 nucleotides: TGTGCCAGCAGTGAAGGTCCTAGCTTATACGAGCAGTACTTC. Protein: CASSEGPSLYEQYF.